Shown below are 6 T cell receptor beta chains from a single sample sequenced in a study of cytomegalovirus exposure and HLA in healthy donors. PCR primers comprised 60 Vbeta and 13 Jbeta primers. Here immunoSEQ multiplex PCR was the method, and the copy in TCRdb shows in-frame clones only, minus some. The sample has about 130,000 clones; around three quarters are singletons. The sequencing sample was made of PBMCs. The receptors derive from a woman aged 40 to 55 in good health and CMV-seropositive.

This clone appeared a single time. This CDR3 is CASSQVRLAGAASETQYF. DNA for the CDR3: TGTGCCAGCAGCCAAGTTAGGCTAGCGGGAGCAGCCTCGGAGACCCAGTACTTC. The chain has TRBV4-2 and TRBJ2-5; 10 nucleotides line up with TRBD2. Germline V lookup: CDR1 LGHNA, CDR2 YNFKEQ. V was clipped by 1 base and J by 5 bases; unmatched bases: 13. There are 18 residues in the CDR3.

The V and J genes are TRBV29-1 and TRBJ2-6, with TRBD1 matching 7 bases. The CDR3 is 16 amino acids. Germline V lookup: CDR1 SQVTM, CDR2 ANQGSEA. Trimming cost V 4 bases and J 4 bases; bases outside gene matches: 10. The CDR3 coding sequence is TGCAGCGTTGGACAGGGATTAACGGCAGGGGCCAACGTCCTGACTTTC. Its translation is CSVGQGLTAGANVLTF.

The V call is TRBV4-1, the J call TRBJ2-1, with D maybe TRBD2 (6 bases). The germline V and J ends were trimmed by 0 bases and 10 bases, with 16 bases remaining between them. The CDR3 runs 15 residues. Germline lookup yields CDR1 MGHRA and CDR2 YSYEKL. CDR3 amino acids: CASSQDRVTSREQFF. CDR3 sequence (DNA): TGCGCCAGCAGCCAAGATAGGGTCACTAGCAGAGAGCAGTTCTTC.

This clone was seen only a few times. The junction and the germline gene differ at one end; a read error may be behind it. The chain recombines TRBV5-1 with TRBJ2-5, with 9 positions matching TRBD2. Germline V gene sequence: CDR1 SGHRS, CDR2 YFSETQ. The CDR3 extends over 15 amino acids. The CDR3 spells CASGLRTSAQETQYF. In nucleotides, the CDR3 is TGCGCCAGCGGCTTGAGGACTAGCGCACAAGAGACCCAGTACTTC.

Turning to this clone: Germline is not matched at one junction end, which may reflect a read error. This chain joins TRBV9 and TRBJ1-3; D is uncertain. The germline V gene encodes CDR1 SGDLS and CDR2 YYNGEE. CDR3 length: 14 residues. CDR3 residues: CAGSVSGDGNTIYF. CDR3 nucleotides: TGTGCCGGCAGCGTTAGCGGAGATGGAAACACCATATATTTT.

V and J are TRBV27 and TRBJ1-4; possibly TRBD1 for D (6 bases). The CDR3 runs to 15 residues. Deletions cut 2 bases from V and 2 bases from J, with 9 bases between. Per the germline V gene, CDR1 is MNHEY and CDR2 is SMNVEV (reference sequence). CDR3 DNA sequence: TGTGCCAGCAGTTTACAGGGGCCGACTAATGAAAAACTGTTTTTT. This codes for CASSLQGPTNEKLFF.